Each of the 16 T cell receptor beta chains below was sequenced from the same sample in a study of response to subunit inactivated influenza vaccine. TCRdb analysed the RT-PCR reads with MiXCR anew, one entry per CDR3 protein. This sample has hundreds of thousands of distinct CDR3 sequences; roughly 15% occur once, and the top ten carry less than 9%. The source material was PBMCs from blood, sampled approximately 15 days before vaccination. These receptors came from a man aged 50 to 60 who received an inactivated influenza vaccine.

The chain combines TRBV19 with TRBJ1-5; D call uncertain. From germline, CDR1 is LNHDA and CDR2 SQIVND (reference sequence). V was shortened by 3 bases and J by 8 bases, with 8 bases between the two germline ends. The CDR3 totals 12 residues. The CDR3 DNA reads as TGTGCCAGTAGTATTGGGTTGGAGCCCCAGCATTTT. Translation gives CASSIGLEPQHF.

The rearrangement links TRBV20-1 to TRBJ2-7; TRBD1 matches at 8 bases. The CDR3 contains 14 residues. J gave up 7 bases and V 3 bases, and 11 bases lay outside the gene matches. The germline V gene has CDR1 DFQATT and CDR2 SNEGSKA (reference sequence). CDR3: CSARRGQGAREQYF. Here the CDR3 DNA reads TGCAGTGCTAGGCGGGGCCAGGGGGCGCGGGAGCAGTACTTC.

The sample holds a few counts of this clonotype. The V and J genes are TRBV12-3 or TRBV12-4 and TRBJ2-2, with D perhaps TRBD1 or TRBD2 (6 bases each). CDR3 length equals 16 residues. Deletions cut 2 bases from V and 6 bases from J, with 16 bases between. This chain's CDR3 is CASSLTEGVLPGELFF. CDR3 nucleotides: TGTGCCAGCAGTTTAACGGAGGGGGTCCTTCCCGGGGAGCTGTTTTTT.

This clonotype is a singleton in its sample. V usage is TRBV7-6 and J usage is TRBJ2-7; either TRBD1 or TRBD2 may fit D (5 bases each). Per the germline V gene, CDR1 is SGHVS and CDR2 is FNYEAQ. Between the trimmed V and J ends, which lost 5 bases and 6 bases, there was a span of 11 bases. This CDR3 is built from 12 residues. The CDR3 protein is CASSLEGLEQYF. The CDR3 bases are TGTGCCAGCAGCCTCGAGGGGCTCGAGCAGTACTTC.

This clonotype has just a few counts. The chain employs TRBV7-8 and TRBJ1-2; D remains unclear. The V and J ends lost 2 bases and 4 bases respectively, with 8 bases between them. The CDR3 has 13 residues. The germline CDR1 and CDR2 sequences are SGHVS and FQNEAQ. The CDR3 sequence is CASSLSDGYGYTF. The CDR3 nucleotides are TGTGCCAGCAGCTTATCAGACGGCTATGGCTACACCTTC.

This rearrangement joins TRBV12-3 or TRBV12-4 to TRBJ2-7; TRBD1 or TRBD2 may be the D gene (5 bases each). The CDR3 is made up of 16 amino acids. Trimming cost V 4 bases and J 3 bases, with 19 bases left between them. CDR3 region: CASSSPGREGSYEQYF. The CDR3 region has the DNA TGTGCCAGCAGTTCCCCGGGACGAGAAGGGAGCTACGAGCAGTACTTC.

This clonotype came up many times. The V call is TRBV25-1, the J call TRBJ2-2; D unclear. The CDR3 extends over 12 amino acids. Trimming took 5 bases from V and 3 from J, leaving 4 bases between them. CDR1 is MGHDK and CDR2 is SYGVNS in the germline V gene. CDR3: CASSFYTGELFF. DNA of the CDR3: TGTGCCAGCAGTTTCTACACCGGGGAGCTGTTTTTT.

The chain employs TRBV29-1 and TRBJ2-7, with D perhaps being TRBD1 or TRBD2 (5 bases each). Trimming removed 6 bases at V and 0 bases at J, with 12 bases between. Per germline, CDR1 SQVTM and CDR2 ANQGSEA. This CDR3 region has 13 residues. The DNA for the CDR3 is TGCAGCGTATGGGACCGCCGCTCCTACGAGCAGTACTTC. As protein: CSVWDRRSYEQYF.

V is TRBV20-1 and J is TRBJ1-4; D is unclear. From germline, CDR1 is DFQATT and CDR2 SNEGSKA (reference sequence). This CDR3 has 12 residues. Here the CDR3 DNA reads TGCAGCCCATTCTCAACTAATGAAAAACTGTTTTTT. This gives the protein CSPFSTNEKLFF.

About this clonotype itself: A much larger clone lies a single base off, so this may be a read error. The chain carries TRBV3-1 and TRBJ1-1, with 9 bases lining up with TRBD1. The CDR3 length is 15 residues. The ends lost 4 bases at V and 4 bases at J; junction bases unmatched: 7. Germline CDR1 reads LGHDT; CDR2 reads YNNKEL (reference sequence). The CDR3 here is CASSLVGQGITEAFF. The CDR3 DNA sequence: TGTGCCAGCAGCCTAGTTGGACAGGGGATCACTGAAGCTTTCTTT. Using reference TRBV3-1 and TRBJ1-1 for the parts outside the CDR3, the full variable domain is DTAVSQTPKYLVTQMGNDKSIKCEQNLGHDTMYWYKQDSKKFLKIMFSYNNKELIINETVPNRFSPKSPDKAHLNLHINSLELGDSAVYFCASSLVGQGITEAFFGQGTRLTVV.

This clonotype came up many times. CDR3 sequence: CASSSPTGAAGELFF. The CDR3 bases are TGTGCCAGCAGCTCACCAACAGGGGCGGCCGGGGAGCTGTTTTTT. The V gene is TRBV12-3 or TRBV12-4, the J gene TRBJ2-2; 7 bases match TRBD1. The CDR3 is made up of 15 amino acids. V lost 6 bases to trimming and J lost 6 bases; unmatched junction nucleotides: 10.

This clonotype has at least ten counts. The chain combines TRBV24-1 with TRBJ2-5; D not resolved. The germline CDR1 and CDR2 sequences are KGHDR and SFDVKD. V lost 3 bases to trimming and J lost 0 bases, with 7 bases between them. The CDR3 consists of 14 residues. CDR3 sequence: CATSDPKYQETQYF. The CDR3 DNA sequence: TGTGCCACCAGTGATCCAAAGTACCAAGAGACCCAGTACTTC.

The rearrangement links TRBV24-1 to TRBJ2-2; D call uncertain. The CDR3 totals 11 residues. Trimming cost V 2 bases and J 8 bases, with 2 bases left between them. In germline, CDR1 is KGHDR, CDR2 SFDVKD. The CDR3 DNA reads as TGTGCCACCAGTGATTGGGGGGAGCTGTTTTTT. Its protein is CATSDWGELFF.

This chain uses TRBV20-1 with TRBJ2-1; no firm D call. Germline V gene data show CDR1 as DFQATT and CDR2 as SNEGSKA (reference sequence). V lost 0 bases, J lost 3 bases, and 12 bases lay in between. The length of the CDR3 is 15 residues. CDR3 nucleotide sequence: TGCAGTGCTAGAGATATAGCATACTTCTACAATGAGCAGTTCTTC. As protein: CSARDIAYFYNEQFF.

This clonotype was detected only a few times. The V and J genes are TRBV30 and TRBJ2-1; 16 nucleotides agree with TRBD2. The CDR3 has 14 residues. Germline values: CDR1 GTSNPN, CDR2 SVGIG (reference sequence). V shed 3 bases, J shed 9 bases, and the junction held 2 bases outside the gene matches. The CDR3 sequence is CAWRGTSGRVEQFF. For the CDR3, the DNA is TGTGCCTGGAGGGGGACTAGCGGGAGGGTTGAGCAGTTCTTC.

The V gene is TRBV18, the J gene TRBJ2-3; the D is unclear. This CDR3 spans 12 amino acids. V dropped 2 bases and J dropped 7 bases, with 7 bases sitting between them. The germline CDR1 and CDR2 sequences are KGHSH and LQKENI. CDR3 in amino acids: CASSPSEYTQYF. For the CDR3, the DNA is TGTGCCAGCTCACCATCAGAGTATACGCAGTATTTT. The full variable domain, rest sourced from reference TRBV18 and TRBJ2-3, is NAGVMQNPRHLVRRRGQEARLRCSPMKGHSHVYWYRQLPEEGLKFMVYLQKENIIDESGMPKERFSAEFPKEGPSILRIQQVVRGDSAAYFCASSPSEYTQYFGPGTRLTVL.